The following is a T cell receptor beta chain sequence with its context. Antigen: not known. The source of the sample is a study of cytomegalovirus exposure and HLA in healthy donors. Study findings and constraints: The TCR clusters that emerged in the first cohort tended, a later analysis found, to co-occur in the 120 or so validation repertoires.

Germline trimming cut 5 bases from V and 5 bases from J; bases unmatched to any gene: 7. The CDR3 spans 14 residues. Germline V gene data show CDR1 as SEHNR and CDR2 as FQNEAQ (reference sequence). Libraries were prepared by immunoSEQ multiplex PCR; TCRdb keeps only in-frame clonotypes and omits some of them. Of under 150,000 clones listed, roughly nine tenths are singletons. The V call is TRBV7-9, the J call TRBJ1-2; TRBD1 aligns across 8 bases. The clonotype was recovered from a man younger than 35 in good health and CMV-seronegative. Sequenced sample: PBMCs. The CDR3 protein is CASSLGTGLYGYTF. DNA of the CDR3: TGTGCCAGCAGCCTAGGGACAGGTCTGTATGGCTACACCTTC.